The present T cell receptor (beta chain) was sequenced within a study of blood T cells in healthy people across ages (dated by TCRdb to between 2014 and 2016). Broadly, across the study: In model experiments, roughly one uniquely barcoded TCR beta cDNA molecule per two T cells was captured by template switching. Donors were grouped into four age groups: young (average 16 years), middle-aged (39), aged (around 66) and long-lived (approximately 82). For two donors (one aged 18 to 30 and one aged 80 or older), the study analyzed two additional independent replicas of 1 million unique cDNA reads from the same blood draw. Donors of different ages were randomly distributed across sequencing lanes to avoid experimental bias. Using deep sequencing normalized with unique cDNA molecular identifiers, the study measured how TCR beta repertoire diversity changes with age. The paper as a whole reports these results and caveats: Compared with the aged group, the long-lived group had more naive CD4+ T cells, fewer expanded clones and increased TCR diversity, a pattern suggesting age selection. Donor CMV infection status was unknown, potentially confounding age-related changes in expanded clonotypes. Observed TCR beta diversity per million T cells fell roughly linearly with age, and a significant reduction was already apparent by age roughly 40. Estimates of total diversity based on one million sequenced T cells were regarded as lower bounds and as underestimates. Because profiling used bulk unsorted PBMCs, naive and antigen-experienced compartments could not be compared conclusively. The percentage of naive T cells measured by flow cytometry correlated strongly with observed TCR beta diversity.

The CDR3 starts with the cysteine, ends with the phenylalanine, and has 15 residues. CDR3 DNA is the only sequence kept; it has 45 bases, read in frame from the first base. The CDR1 and CDR2 encoded by the germline V gene are ENHRY and SYGVKD. V trim: 4 bases; J trim: 5 bases; unmatched bases: 1. This clonotype was seen a handful of times. What antigen it recognizes has not been identified. One base away there is no much larger clone; base qualities are not given. The library came from 5' RACE. TCRdb names Illumina HiSeq 2500 as the instrument used. A second PCR of roughly 7 to 11 cycles was performed with a sample-barcoded 5' primer and a J-beta primer mix. Each TCR beta cDNA molecule received a unique molecular identifier from a template-switch 5' adaptor carrying 12 random nucleotides. Each sample yielded at least 2.5 million CDR3-containing paired-end reads. First-strand cDNA was synthesized from all RNA with the Mint cDNA synthesis kit, primed by a TRBC-specific oligonucleotide. After uracil-DNA glycosylase treatment, a first 18-cycle PCR used universal primers M1SS and BC2_uni_R on all cDNA. Regarding the original processing steps: Each sample was normalized by randomly selecting 1 million high-quality reads, each carrying a distinct molecular identifier. Reads with shared molecular identifiers were discarded instead of being binned into consensus sequences. MiTCR, with a Q25 quality threshold and the strictest error-elimination algorithm, was used for CDR3 identification, clonotype clustering and error correction. A nonparametric unseen species model with Euler transformation was used to estimate lower-bound total TCR beta diversity. Using fastp trimming at Q25 and MiXCR clonotype assembly, TCRdb reanalyzed the public sequencing data and kept in-frame beta chains. Identical CDR3 proteins give one entry, which carries the most common genes and DNA. TCRdb, not the original authors, processed these V and J calls. Across this sample there are 1.5 million to 2 million distinct CDR3 sequences, with around 36% seen only once. The ten largest clones add up to about 10% of the sample.

Systemically healthy Caucasian individuals from Russia, 35 to 40 in total and aged about 6 to 100 years, were included as donors. Each donor gave roughly 9 milliliters of peripheral blood, drawn into EDTA-treated Vacutainer tubes. PBMCs were isolated by Ficoll-Paque density-gradient centrifugation, with at least 6.5 million obtained per sample. Trizol reagent was used to extract total RNA from the PBMCs, yielding at least 6 micrograms per sample. Naive CD45RAhigh/CD27high T cell percentages were measured by flow cytometry on a PBMC aliquot from every donor. The TCR originated in a woman in her thirties in good health. The chain is encoded by TRBV10-3 joined to TRBJ2-2, with 13 bases aligning to TRBD2. Sequencing was carried out using blood. The DNA is TGTGCCATCAGTGGGACTAGCGGGAGAACCGGGGAGCTGTTTTTT. This encodes CAISGTSGRTGELFF.